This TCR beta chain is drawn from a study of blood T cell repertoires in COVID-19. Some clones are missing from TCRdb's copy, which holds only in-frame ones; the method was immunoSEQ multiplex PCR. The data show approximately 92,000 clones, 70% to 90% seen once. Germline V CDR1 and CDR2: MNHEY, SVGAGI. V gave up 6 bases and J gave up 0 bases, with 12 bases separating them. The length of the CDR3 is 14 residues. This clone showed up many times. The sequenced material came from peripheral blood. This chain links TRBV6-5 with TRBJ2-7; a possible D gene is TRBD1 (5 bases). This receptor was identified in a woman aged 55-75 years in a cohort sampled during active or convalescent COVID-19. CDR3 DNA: TGTGCCAGCAGCTGGGGCAGGCGCTCCTACGAGCAGTACTTC. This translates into CASSWGRRSYEQYF.